This section outlines one T cell receptor beta chain sequence together with its context. The antigen is undetermined. The data are from a study of identifying expanded T cells in peripheral blood. Overall study results and limits: Roughly 1.1 clones differed between technical replicates, versus about 17 and 20 over time.

Clones were sequenced by immunoSEQ multiplex PCR, and TCRdb holds only the in-frame ones, with some missing. The sample yields 100,000 to 150,000 clones, 75% to 90% seen once. Trimming took 0 bases from V and 2 from J; bases not matched to a gene: 1. The CDR3 has 15 amino acids. Germline loops: CDR1 KGHSH, CDR2 LQKENI. The sequenced material came from blood. The receptor comes from a person aged 18 to 75 in good health. The chain employs TRBV18 and TRBJ2-7, with 10 bases fitting TRBD1. CDR3 nucleotide sequence: TGTGCCAGCTCACCACCGGGACAGGGGCCCTACGAGCAGTACTTC. Translation gives CASSPPGQGPYEQYF.